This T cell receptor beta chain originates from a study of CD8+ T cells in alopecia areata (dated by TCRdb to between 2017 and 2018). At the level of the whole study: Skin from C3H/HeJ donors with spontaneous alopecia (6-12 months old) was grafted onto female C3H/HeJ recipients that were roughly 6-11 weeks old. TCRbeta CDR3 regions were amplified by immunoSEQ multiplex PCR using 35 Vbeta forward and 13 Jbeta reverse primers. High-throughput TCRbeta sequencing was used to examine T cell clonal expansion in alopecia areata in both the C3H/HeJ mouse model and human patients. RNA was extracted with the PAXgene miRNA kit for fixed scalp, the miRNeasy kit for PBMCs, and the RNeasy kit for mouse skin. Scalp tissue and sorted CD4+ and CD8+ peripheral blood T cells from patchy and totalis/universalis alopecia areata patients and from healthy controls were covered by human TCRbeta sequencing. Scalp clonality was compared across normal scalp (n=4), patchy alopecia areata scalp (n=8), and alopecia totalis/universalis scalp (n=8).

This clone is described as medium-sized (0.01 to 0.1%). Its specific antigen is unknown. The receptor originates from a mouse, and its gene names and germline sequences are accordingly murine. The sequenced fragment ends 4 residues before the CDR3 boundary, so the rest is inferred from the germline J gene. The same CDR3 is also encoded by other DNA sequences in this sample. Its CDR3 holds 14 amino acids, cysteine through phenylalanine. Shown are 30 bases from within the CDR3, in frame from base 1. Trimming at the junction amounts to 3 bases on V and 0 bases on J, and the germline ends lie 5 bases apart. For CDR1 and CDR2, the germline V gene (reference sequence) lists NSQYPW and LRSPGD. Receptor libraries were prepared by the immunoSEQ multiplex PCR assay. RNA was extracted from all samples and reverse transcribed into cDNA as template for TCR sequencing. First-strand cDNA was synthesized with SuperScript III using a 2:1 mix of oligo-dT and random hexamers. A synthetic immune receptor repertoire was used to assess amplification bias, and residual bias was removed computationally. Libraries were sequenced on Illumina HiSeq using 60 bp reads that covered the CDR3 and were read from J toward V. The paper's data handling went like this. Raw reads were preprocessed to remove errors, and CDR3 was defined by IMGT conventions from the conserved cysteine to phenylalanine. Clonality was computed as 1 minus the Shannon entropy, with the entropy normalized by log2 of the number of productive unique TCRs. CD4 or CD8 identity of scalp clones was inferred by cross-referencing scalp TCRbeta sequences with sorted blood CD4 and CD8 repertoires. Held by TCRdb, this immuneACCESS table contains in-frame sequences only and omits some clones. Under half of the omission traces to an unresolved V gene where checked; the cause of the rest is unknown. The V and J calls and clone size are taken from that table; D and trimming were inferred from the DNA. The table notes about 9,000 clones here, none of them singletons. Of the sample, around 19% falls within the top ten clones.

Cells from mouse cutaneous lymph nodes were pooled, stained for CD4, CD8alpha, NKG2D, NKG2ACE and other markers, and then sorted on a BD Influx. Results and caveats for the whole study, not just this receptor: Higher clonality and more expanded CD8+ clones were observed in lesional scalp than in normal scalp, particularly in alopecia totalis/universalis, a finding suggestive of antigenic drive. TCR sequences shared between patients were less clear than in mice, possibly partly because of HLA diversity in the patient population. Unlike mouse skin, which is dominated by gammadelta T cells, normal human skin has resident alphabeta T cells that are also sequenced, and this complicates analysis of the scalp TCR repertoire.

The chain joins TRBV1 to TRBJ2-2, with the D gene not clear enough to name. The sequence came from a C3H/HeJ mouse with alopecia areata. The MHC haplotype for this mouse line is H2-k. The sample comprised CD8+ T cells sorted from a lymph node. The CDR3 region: CTCSAQANTGQLYF. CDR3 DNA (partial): TGCACCTGCAGTGCTCAGGCAAACACCGGG.